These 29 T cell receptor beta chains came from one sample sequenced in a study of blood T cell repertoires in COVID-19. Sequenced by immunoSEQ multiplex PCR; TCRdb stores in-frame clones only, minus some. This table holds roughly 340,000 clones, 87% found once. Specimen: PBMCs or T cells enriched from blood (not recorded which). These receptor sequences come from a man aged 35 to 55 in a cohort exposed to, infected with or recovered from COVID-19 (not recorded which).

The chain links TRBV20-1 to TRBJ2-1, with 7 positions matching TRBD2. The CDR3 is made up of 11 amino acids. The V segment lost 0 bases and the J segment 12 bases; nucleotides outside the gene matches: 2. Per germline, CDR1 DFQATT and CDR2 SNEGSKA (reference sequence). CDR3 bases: TGCAGTGCTAGAGATGGGAGGGGGCAGTTCTTC. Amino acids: CSARDGRGQFF.

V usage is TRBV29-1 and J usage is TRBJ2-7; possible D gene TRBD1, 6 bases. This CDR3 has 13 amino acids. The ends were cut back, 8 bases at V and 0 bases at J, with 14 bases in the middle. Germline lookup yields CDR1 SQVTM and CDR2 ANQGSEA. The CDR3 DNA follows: TGCAGCTTCACCGGGACATACTCCTACGAGCAGTACTTC. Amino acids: CSFTGTYSYEQYF.

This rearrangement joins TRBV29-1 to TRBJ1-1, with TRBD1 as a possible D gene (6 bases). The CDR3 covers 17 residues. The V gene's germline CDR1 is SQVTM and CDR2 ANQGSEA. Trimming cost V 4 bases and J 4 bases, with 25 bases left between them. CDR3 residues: CSVVERAGERRGTEAFF. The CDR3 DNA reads TGCAGCGTTGTGGAGAGGGCAGGGGAGAGGCGTGGCACTGAAGCTTTCTTT.

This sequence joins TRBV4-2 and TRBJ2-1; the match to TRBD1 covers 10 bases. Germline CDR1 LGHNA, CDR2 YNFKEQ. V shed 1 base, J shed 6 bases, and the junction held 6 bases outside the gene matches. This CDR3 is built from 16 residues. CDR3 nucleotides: TGTGCCAGCAGCCAAGGGGACAGGGGCGCCGGCAATGAGCAGTTCTTC. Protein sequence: CASSQGDRGAGNEQFF.

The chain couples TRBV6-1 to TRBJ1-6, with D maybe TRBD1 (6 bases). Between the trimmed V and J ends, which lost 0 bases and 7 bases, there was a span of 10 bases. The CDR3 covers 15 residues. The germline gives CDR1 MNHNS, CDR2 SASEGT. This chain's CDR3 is CASSEAPGDNSPLHF. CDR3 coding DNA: TGTGCCAGCAGTGAAGCGCCAGGGGACAATTCACCCCTCCACTTT.

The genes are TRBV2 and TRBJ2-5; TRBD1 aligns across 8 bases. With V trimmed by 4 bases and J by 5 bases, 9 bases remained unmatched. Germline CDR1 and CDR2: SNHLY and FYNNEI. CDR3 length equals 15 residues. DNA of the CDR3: TGTGCCAGCAGTGGTTACGGGAGACAGGGGGAGACCCAGTACTTC. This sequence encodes CASSGYGRQGETQYF. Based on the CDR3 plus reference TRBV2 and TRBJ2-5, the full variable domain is EPEVTQTPSHQVTQMGQEVILRCVPISNHLYFYWYRQILGQKVEFLVSFYNNEISEKSEIFDDQFSVERPDGSNFTLKIRSTKLEDSAMYFCASSGYGRQGETQYFGPGTRLLVL.

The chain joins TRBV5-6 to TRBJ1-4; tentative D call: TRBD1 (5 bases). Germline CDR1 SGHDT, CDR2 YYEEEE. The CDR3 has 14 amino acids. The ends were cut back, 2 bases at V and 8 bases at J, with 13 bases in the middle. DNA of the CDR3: TGTGCCAGCAGCTTAATAGAGACAGACGAAAAACTGTTTTTT. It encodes CASSLIETDEKLFF.

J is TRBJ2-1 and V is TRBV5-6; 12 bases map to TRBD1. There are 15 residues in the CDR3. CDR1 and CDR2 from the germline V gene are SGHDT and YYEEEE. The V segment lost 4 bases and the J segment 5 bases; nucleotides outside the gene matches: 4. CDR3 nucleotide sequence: TGTGCCAGCAGCAACCGGGACAGGGGGCACAATGAGCAGTTCTTC. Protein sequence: CASSNRDRGHNEQFF.

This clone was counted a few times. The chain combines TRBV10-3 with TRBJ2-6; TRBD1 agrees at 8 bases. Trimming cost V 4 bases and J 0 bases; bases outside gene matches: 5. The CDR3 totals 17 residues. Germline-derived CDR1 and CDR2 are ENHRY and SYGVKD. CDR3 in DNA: TGTGCCATCAGTGGGCAGGGGGCTACCTCTGGGGCCAACGTCCTGACTTTC. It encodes CAISGQGATSGANVLTF.

The CDR3: CASSSEGGMYTEAFF. As DNA, the CDR3 is TGTGCCAGCAGTTCGGAGGGGGGGATGTACACTGAAGCTTTCTTT. The chain combines TRBV28 with TRBJ1-1, with D maybe TRBD1 (6 bases). In germline, CDR1 is MDHEN, CDR2 SYDVKM. The length of the CDR3 is 15 residues. With 4 bases removed from V and 3 bases from J, the gap between germline ends came to 15 bases.

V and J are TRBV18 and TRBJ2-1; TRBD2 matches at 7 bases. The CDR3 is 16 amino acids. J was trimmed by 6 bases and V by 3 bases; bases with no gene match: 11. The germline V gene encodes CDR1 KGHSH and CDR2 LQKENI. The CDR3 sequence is CASSPTWTSIANEQFF. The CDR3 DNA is TGTGCCAGCTCACCTACCTGGACTAGTATTGCCAATGAGCAGTTCTTC.

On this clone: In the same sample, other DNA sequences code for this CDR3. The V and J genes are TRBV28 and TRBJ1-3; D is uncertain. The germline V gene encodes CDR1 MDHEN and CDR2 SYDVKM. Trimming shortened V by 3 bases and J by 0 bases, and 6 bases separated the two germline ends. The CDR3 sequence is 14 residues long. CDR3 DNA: TGTGCCAGCAGTTTGCGGGGCTCTGGAAACACCATATATTTT. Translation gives CASSLRGSGNTIYF.

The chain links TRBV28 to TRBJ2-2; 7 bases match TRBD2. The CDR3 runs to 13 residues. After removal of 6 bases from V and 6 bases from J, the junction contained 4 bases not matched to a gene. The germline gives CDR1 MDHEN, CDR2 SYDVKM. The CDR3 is CASSQTSPGELFF. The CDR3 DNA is TGTGCCAGCAGCCAGACTAGCCCCGGGGAGCTGTTTTTT.

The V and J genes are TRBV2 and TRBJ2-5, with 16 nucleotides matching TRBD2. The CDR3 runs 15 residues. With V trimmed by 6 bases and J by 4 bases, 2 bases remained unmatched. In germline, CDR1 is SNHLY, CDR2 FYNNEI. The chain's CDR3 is CASRGTSGRGETQYF. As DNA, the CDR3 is TGTGCCAGCAGAGGGACTAGCGGGAGGGGAGAGACCCAGTACTTC.

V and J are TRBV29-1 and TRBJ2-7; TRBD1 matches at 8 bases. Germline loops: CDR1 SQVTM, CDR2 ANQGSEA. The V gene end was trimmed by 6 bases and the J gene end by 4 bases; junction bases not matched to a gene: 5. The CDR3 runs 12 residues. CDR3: CSVTDRAYEQYF. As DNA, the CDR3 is TGCAGCGTAACGGACAGGGCGTACGAGCAGTACTTC.

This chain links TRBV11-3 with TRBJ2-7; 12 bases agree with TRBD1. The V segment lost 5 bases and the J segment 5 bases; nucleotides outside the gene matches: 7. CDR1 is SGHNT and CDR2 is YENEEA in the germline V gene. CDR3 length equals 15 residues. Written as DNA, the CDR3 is TGTGCCAGCAGCACGGGACAGGGGGCTGTGGACGAGCAGTACTTC. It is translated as CASSTGQGAVDEQYF.

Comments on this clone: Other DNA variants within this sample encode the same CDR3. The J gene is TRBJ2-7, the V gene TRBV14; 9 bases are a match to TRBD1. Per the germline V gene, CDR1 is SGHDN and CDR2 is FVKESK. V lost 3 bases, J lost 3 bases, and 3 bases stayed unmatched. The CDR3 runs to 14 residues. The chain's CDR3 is CASSQGQGGYEQYF. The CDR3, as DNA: TGTGCCAGCAGCCAGGGACAGGGAGGCTACGAGCAGTACTTC.

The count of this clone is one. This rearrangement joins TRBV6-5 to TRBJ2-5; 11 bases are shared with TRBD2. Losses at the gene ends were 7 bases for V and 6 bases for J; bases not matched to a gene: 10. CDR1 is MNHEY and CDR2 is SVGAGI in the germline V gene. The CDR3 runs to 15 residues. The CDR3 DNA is TGTGCCAGCACCCAGACTAGCGGGATAGCGAAGACCCAGTACTTC. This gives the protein CASTQTSGIAKTQYF.

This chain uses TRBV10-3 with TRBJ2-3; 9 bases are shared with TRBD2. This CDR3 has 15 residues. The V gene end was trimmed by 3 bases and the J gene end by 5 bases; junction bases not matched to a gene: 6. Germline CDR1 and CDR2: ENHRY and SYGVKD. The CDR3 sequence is CAISEGGRARDTQYF. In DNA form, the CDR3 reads TGTGCCATCAGTGAAGGCGGGAGGGCCCGAGATACGCAGTATTTT.

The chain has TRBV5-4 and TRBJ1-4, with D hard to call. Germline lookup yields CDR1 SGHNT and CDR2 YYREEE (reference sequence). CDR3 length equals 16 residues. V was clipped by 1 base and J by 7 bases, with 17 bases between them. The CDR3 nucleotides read TGTGCCAGCAGCTTGAAGCCTCGGAGGGAGACTGAAAAACTGTTTTTT. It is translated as CASSLKPRRETEKLFF.

CDR3 nucleotides: TGTGCCAGCAGCCCCATCGGGACAGAAAACTATGGCTACACCTTC. This gives the protein CASSPIGTENYGYTF. This chain links TRBV5-5 with TRBJ1-2, with TRBD1 matching over 7 bases. V gave up 4 bases and J gave up 2 bases; unmatched junction bases: 8. The CDR3 is 15 residues long. Germline V gene lookup returns CDR1 SGHKS and CDR2 YYEKEE (reference sequence).

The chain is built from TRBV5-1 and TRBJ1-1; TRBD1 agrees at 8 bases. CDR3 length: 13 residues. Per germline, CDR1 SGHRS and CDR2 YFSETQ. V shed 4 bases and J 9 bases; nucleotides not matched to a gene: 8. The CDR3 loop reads CASSPDGTGKAFF. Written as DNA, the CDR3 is TGCGCCAGCAGCCCGGACGGGACAGGAAAAGCTTTCTTT.

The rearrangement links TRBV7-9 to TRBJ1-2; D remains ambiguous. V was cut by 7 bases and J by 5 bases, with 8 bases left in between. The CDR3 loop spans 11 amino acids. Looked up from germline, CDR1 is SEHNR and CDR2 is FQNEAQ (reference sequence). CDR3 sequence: CASNAAYGYTF. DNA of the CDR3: TGTGCCAGCAACGCAGCGTATGGCTACACCTTC.

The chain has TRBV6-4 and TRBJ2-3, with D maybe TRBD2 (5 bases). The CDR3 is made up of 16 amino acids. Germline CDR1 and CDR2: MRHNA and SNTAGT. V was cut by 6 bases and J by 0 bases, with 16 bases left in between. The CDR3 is CASSINGGFSTDTQYF. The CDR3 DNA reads TGTGCCAGCAGCATAAACGGAGGTTTTAGCACAGATACGCAGTATTTT.

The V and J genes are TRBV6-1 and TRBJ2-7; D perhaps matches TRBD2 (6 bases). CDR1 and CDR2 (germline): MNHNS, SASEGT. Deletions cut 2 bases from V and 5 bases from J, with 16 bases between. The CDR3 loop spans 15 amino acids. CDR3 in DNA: TGTGCCAGCAGTGAAATGTTCGGGAGCTGGGACGAGCAGTACTTC. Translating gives CASSEMFGSWDEQYF.

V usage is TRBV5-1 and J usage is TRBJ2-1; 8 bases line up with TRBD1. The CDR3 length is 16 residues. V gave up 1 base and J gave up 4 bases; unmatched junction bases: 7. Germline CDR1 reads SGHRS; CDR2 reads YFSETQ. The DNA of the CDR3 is TGCGCCAGCAGCTTGAATTTGGGACAGGTGTACAATGAGCAGTTCTTC. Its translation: CASSLNLGQVYNEQFF.

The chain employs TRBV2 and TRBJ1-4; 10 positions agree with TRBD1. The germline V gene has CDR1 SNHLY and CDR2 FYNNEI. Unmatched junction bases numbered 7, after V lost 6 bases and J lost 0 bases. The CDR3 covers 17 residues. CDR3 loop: CASRVGQGGATNEKLFF. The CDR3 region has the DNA TGTGCCAGCAGGGTCGGACAGGGGGGGGCAACTAATGAAAAACTGTTTTTT.

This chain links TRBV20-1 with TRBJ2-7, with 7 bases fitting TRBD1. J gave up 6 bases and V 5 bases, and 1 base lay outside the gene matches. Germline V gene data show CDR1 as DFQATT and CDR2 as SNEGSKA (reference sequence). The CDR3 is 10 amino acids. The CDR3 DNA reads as TGCAGTGCTGACAGGGTCGAGCAGTACTTC. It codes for CSADRVEQYF.

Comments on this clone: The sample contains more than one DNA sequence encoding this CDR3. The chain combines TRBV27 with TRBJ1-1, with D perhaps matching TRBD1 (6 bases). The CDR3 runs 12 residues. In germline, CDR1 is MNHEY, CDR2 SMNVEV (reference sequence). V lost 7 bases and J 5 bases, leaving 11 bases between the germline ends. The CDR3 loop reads CASTGGGTEAFF. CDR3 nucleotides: TGTGCCAGCACGGGAGGGGGTACTGAAGCTTTCTTT.